This TCR beta chain was captured by sequencing in a study of cytomegalovirus exposure and HLA in healthy donors. Regarding the study as a whole: The study recorded over 150 TCR beta chains that were cytomegalovirus-associated.

The J segment lost 6 bases and the V segment lost 1 base, leaving 11 bases of the junction unmatched. CDR3 length equals 16 residues. Germline lookup yields CDR1 SEHNR and CDR2 FQNEAQ (reference sequence). To note about this clone: Its antigen is unknown.

The primer mix had 60 Vbeta and 13 Jbeta primers. TCRdb keeps only in-frame clones here, not all; method: immunoSEQ multiplex PCR. Of 200,000 or so clones in the sample, approximately 79% were seen once. This rearrangement joins TRBV7-9 to TRBJ1-2; the match to TRBD1 covers 7 bases. The material sequenced was PBMCs. The receptor was isolated from a man aged 45-65 years in good health and CMV-seronegative. The CDR3: CASSLEVPRGQDGYTF. The CDR3 nucleotides are TGTGCCAGCAGCTTAGAAGTCCCGAGGGGGCAAGATGGCTACACCTTC. Complete variable domain (other parts from reference TRBV7-9 and TRBJ1-2): DTGVSQNPRHKITKRGQNVTFRCDPISEHNRLYWYRQTLGQGPEFLTYFQNEAQLEKSRLLSDRFSAERPKGSFSTLEIQRTEQGDSAMYLCASSLEVPRGQDGYTFGSGTRLTVV.